The 32 T cell receptor beta chains in this list originate from one sample, sequenced in a study of T cell repertoires in cytomegalovirus infection. TCRdb itself ran the reads through MiXCR, one entry per CDR3 protein. The table includes hundreds of thousands of distinct CDR3 sequences, less than 35% detected once. These receptors have no identified antigens. Sample: cultured CD8+ T cells from PBMCs, taken from culture after CMV antigen stimulation. The receptors here all came from a human donor in good health (CMV status not recorded). Some clones in this sample may be carry-over from other donors' samples.

This clonotype appeared a few times. This rearrangement joins TRBV2 to TRBJ2-7; D possibly corresponds to TRBD1 (5 bases). CDR1 and CDR2 (germline): SNHLY, FYNNEI. This CDR3 spans 15 amino acids. V was clipped by 3 bases and J by 2 bases, with 14 bases between them. Here the CDR3 reads CASSDGWGGAYEQYV. The CDR3 nucleotides are TGTGCCAGCAGTGATGGTTGGGGCGGCGCCTACGAGCAGTACGTC.

The rearrangement links TRBV12-3 or TRBV12-4 to TRBJ2-3; 9 bases align to TRBD2. J lost 4 bases, V lost 1 base, and 9 bases had no gene match. CDR3 length: 17 amino acids. CDR3 in amino acids: CASSLVSRGGPPDTQYF. As DNA, the CDR3 is TGTGCCAGCAGTTTAGTCTCGCGGGGGGGACCCCCAGATACGCAGTATTTT.

The gene calls are TRBV27 and TRBJ1-5, with a weak D call TRBD1 (6 bases). Trimming left V 5 bases short and J 3 bases short, with 11 bases between. Germline CDR1 reads MNHEY; CDR2 reads SMNVEV (reference sequence). The CDR3 spans 14 residues. The CDR3 loop reads CASSPGGANQPQHF. CDR3 sequence (DNA): TGTGCCAGCAGTCCTGGGGGGGCCAATCAGCCCCAGCATTTT.

This clonotype has a handful of counts. The V and J genes are TRBV19 and TRBJ2-1, with TRBD1 matching over 9 bases. V lost 5 bases, J lost 8 bases, and 10 bases stayed unmatched. The CDR3 is 15 amino acids. Germline lookup yields CDR1 LNHDA and CDR2 SQIVND (reference sequence). The CDR3 reads CASSPRDRVLDEQFF. DNA for the CDR3: TGTGCCAGTAGTCCCCGGGACAGGGTTTTGGATGAGCAGTTCTTC.

The chain carries TRBV27 and TRBJ2-3, with D perhaps being TRBD1 or TRBD2 (7 bases each). Deletions cut 6 bases from V and 6 bases from J, with 25 bases between. CDR3 size: 17 residues. Germline V gene sequence: CDR1 MNHEY, CDR2 SMNVEV (reference sequence). The CDR3 is CASRARQGGFFVDTQYF. The CDR3 DNA is TGTGCCAGCAGAGCTCGACAGGGAGGGTTTTTCGTCGATACGCAGTATTTT.

This clonotype was observed a few times. V gene TRBV18 combines with J gene TRBJ2-2; 13 bases align to TRBD2. CDR1 KGHSH and CDR2 LQKENI come from the germline V gene. The CDR3 is 21 amino acids. Trimming at V came to 6 bases and at J to 1 base, leaving 17 bases not matched to a gene. The CDR3 region has the DNA TGTGCCAGCTCGCCCGGGACTAGCGGGGTAGACACGGTTCGGAACACCGGGGAGCTGTTTTTT. Translation gives CASSPGTSGVDTVRNTGELFF.

This clonotype was detected only a few times. The V gene is TRBV7-9, the J gene TRBJ1-1; D unclear. The germline CDR1 and CDR2 sequences are SEHNR and FQNEAQ (reference sequence). The CDR3 contains 13 residues. The V gene lost 1 base and the J gene lost 5 bases, with 8 bases spanning the gap. The CDR3 region has the DNA TGTGCCAGCAGCTTAGGGTTGCGAACTGAAGCTTTCTTT. Translating gives CASSLGLRTEAFF.

In this sample, this clonotype turned up many times. The CDR3 reads CASSSGGGGYNEQFF. The CDR3 nucleotides are TGTGCCAGCAGCTCCGGGGGAGGGGGCTACAATGAGCAGTTCTTC. The chain couples TRBV7-3 to TRBJ2-1; D might be TRBD2 (7 bases). The CDR3 consists of 15 residues. The ends were cut back, 4 bases at V and 3 bases at J, with 13 bases in the middle. The germline V gene encodes CDR1 SGHTA and CDR2 FQGTGA.

The chain employs TRBV28 and TRBJ2-3; a possible D gene is TRBD2 (6 bases). Looked up from germline, CDR1 is MDHEN and CDR2 is SYDVKM. Trimming removed 5 bases at V and 6 bases at J, with 24 bases between. This CDR3 has 17 amino acids. CDR3 coding DNA: TGTGCCAGCAGTCTCCTCGGGAGACGGGTGCGCCCGGATACGCAGTATTTT. Translating gives CASSLLGRRVRPDTQYF. Filled out from reference TRBV28 and TRBJ2-3, the complete variable domain reads DVKVTQSSRYLVKRTGEKVFLECVQDMDHENMFWYRQDPGLGLRLIYFSYDVKMKEKGDIPEGYSVSREKKERFSLILESASTNQTSMYLCASSLLGRRVRPDTQYFGPGTRLTVL.

This clonotype was picked up a small number of times. The chain employs TRBV15 and TRBJ1-1, with a possible D match to TRBD1 (6 bases). The germline V gene has CDR1 LNHNV and CDR2 YYDKDF (reference sequence). V lost 5 bases, J lost 5 bases, and 27 bases lay in between. The CDR3 totals 18 residues. As DNA, the CDR3 is TGTGCCACCAGCTACCTACCTTGGCGGGGGGCGAGAGAGACTGAAGCTTTCTTT. Amino acids: CATSYLPWRGARETEAFF. Variable domain in full (rest from reference TRBV15 and TRBJ1-1): DAMVIQNPRYQVTQFGKPVTLSCSQTLNHNVMYWYQQKSSQAPKLLFHYYDKDFNNEADTPDNFQSRRPNTSFCFLDIRSPGLGDTAMYLCATSYLPWRGARETEAFFGQGTRLTVV.

This clonotype was seen a few times. This chain links TRBV27 with TRBJ1-5; D gene unclear. Trimming removed 3 bases from V and 2 bases from J, with 5 bases in between. This CDR3 is 13 amino acids long. The V gene's germline CDR1 is MNHEY and CDR2 SMNVEV (reference sequence). The CDR3 sequence: CASSFKGNQPQHF. In DNA form, the CDR3 reads TGTGCCAGCAGTTTTAAGGGCAATCAGCCCCAGCATTTT.

This clonotype was observed a few times. This could be a read error, since a much larger clone is one nucleotide away. CDR3 in amino acids: CASSLNRETEAFF. The CDR3 nucleotides read TGTGCCAGCAGCTTAAACAGGGAAACTGAAGCTTTCTTT. V gene TRBV7-9 combines with J gene TRBJ1-1, with D maybe TRBD1 (6 bases). CDR1 is SEHNR and CDR2 is FQNEAQ in the germline V gene (reference sequence). The CDR3 covers 13 residues. V shed 2 bases and J shed 5 bases, with 9 bases lying between them.

This clonotype has just one count. The chain is built from TRBV9 and TRBJ2-3; 8 bases fit TRBD1. With V trimmed by 2 bases and J by 4 bases, 9 bases remained unmatched. This CDR3 comprises 16 residues. CDR1 is SGDLS, CDR2 YYNGEE, per germline. CDR3 in amino acids: CASSVVGQGGPDTQYF. The CDR3, as DNA: TGTGCCAGCAGCGTCGTCGGACAGGGAGGCCCAGATACGCAGTATTTT.

V gene TRBV6-6 combines with J gene TRBJ1-1; perhaps TRBD1 as D (6 bases). The CDR3 runs 15 residues. V dropped 2 bases and J dropped 3 bases, with 13 bases sitting between them. Germline V lookup: CDR1 MNHNY, CDR2 SVGAGI (reference sequence). The DNA for the CDR3 is TGTGCCAGCAGTTACCACAGGGAAAGGGACACTGAAGCTTTCTTT. Its protein product is CASSYHRERDTEAFF.

This clonotype was counted between two and nine times. V and J are TRBV6-5 and TRBJ2-1; the match to TRBD1 covers 7 bases. Germline V gene lookup returns CDR1 MNHEY and CDR2 SVGAGI. The CDR3 is made up of 16 amino acids. Trimming took 6 bases from V and 1 from J; bases not matched to a gene: 9. The DNA for the CDR3 is TGTGCCAGCAGCCCCACCGGGACAGTATCCTACAATGAGCAGTTCTTC. This gives the protein CASSPTGTVSYNEQFF.

This clonotype has a handful of counts. The chain couples TRBV27 to TRBJ2-7; 8 positions match TRBD1. CDR3 length: 11 amino acids. V was pared by 4 bases and J by 9 bases, with 2 bases of the junction left unmatched. Germline V gives CDR1 MNHEY, CDR2 SMNVEV (reference sequence). The chain's CDR3 is CASSSTGAQYV. CDR3 sequence (DNA): TGTGCCAGCAGTTCGACAGGGGCGCAGTACGTC.

V usage is TRBV5-1 and J usage is TRBJ2-3, with 10 bases matching TRBD2. CDR1 is SGHRS and CDR2 is YFSETQ in the germline V gene. J lost 12 bases, V lost 0 bases, and 13 bases had no gene match. The CDR3 contains 16 residues. The DNA for the CDR3 is TGCGCCAGCAGCTTGGCCATTAGCGGGGGGATAACGGACCAGTATTTT. Protein product: CASSLAISGGITDQYF.

This clonotype was seen ten or more times. The chain recombines TRBV7-6 with TRBJ2-6; D possibly matches TRBD1 or TRBD2 (5 bases each). The CDR3 is made up of 16 amino acids. CDR1 is SGHVS and CDR2 is FNYEAQ in the germline V gene. V was pared by 5 bases and J by 0 bases, with 11 bases between. CDR3 sequence: CASSDPGSSGANVLTF. The CDR3 coding sequence is TGTGCCAGCAGCGATCCAGGGAGCTCTGGGGCCAACGTCCTGACTTTC.

This clonotype was recorded a few times. The gene calls are TRBV4-2 and TRBJ1-1; D remains ambiguous. This CDR3 has 16 amino acids. Germline CDR1 is LGHNA and CDR2 is YNFKEQ. V lost 5 bases and J 3 bases, leaving 19 bases between the germline ends. The CDR3 region has the DNA TGTGCCAGCAGCTACCTGGAAGGGAGGAGGGACACTGAAGCTTTCTTT. Protein sequence: CASSYLEGRRDTEAFF.

The table lists this clonotype with many counts. The chain links TRBV7-2 to TRBJ2-5, with 9 bases identical to TRBD2. The CDR3 loop spans 15 amino acids. Germline trimming cut 5 bases from V and 4 bases from J; bases unmatched to any gene: 8. From germline, CDR1 is SGHTA and CDR2 FQGNSA. The DNA for the CDR3 is TGTGCCAGCAGCCGAGCGGGGGGAAATGGAGAGACCCAGTACTTC. It encodes CASSRAGGNGETQYF.

To note about this clonotype: An end of the junction does not agree with germline; a read error may underlie this. This chain connects TRBV6-5 to TRBJ2-1; 7 bases line up with TRBD1. This CDR3 has 14 residues. Germline CDR1 MNHEY, CDR2 SVGAGI. CDR3 in amino acids: CVSRGMGRANEQFF. As DNA, the CDR3 is TGTGTCAGCAGGGGGATGGGAAGGGCGAATGAGCAGTTCTTC.

This clonotype was counted many times. This chain connects TRBV12-3 or TRBV12-4 to TRBJ1-1; possible D gene TRBD1, 5 bases. V was pared by 8 bases and J by 1 base, with 17 bases between. The CDR3 has 15 residues. The chain's CDR3 is CASSPGGGWNTEAFF. The CDR3 DNA is TGTGCCAGCTCCCCCGGGGGGGGGTGGAACACTGAAGCTTTCTTT.

This clonotype was counted between two and nine times. The CDR3 loop reads CASSPQGAEAETQYF. CDR3 nucleotide sequence: TGTGCCAGCAGTCCACAGGGGGCCGAGGCGGAGACCCAGTACTTC. The chain couples TRBV27 to TRBJ2-5; TRBD1 aligns across 9 bases. Germline loops: CDR1 MNHEY, CDR2 SMNVEV (reference sequence). With V trimmed by 5 bases and J by 5 bases, 9 bases remained unmatched. The CDR3 is 15 amino acids.

This clonotype was counted between two and nine times. The CDR3 sequence: CASSIDRQGKFF. The DNA of the CDR3 is TGTGCCAGTAGTATAGATAGGCAGGGGAAGTTCTTC. The rearrangement joins TRBV19 to TRBJ2-1; maybe TRBD1 (6 bases). Trimming pared 0 bases from V and 14 bases from J, leaving 11 bases between. Germline loops: CDR1 LNHDA, CDR2 SQIVND (reference sequence). The CDR3 runs 12 residues.

This clonotype was counted only a few times. The V gene is TRBV6-5, the J gene TRBJ1-1; possibly TRBD1 for D (5 bases). The CDR3 has 13 residues. Germline V gene data show CDR1 as MNHEY and CDR2 as SVGAGI. V was shortened by 3 bases and J by 5 bases, with 10 bases between the two germline ends. The CDR3 nucleotides read TGTGCCAGCAGTTATTTAGGGGAGACTGAAGCTTTCTTT. It codes for CASSYLGETEAFF.

This sequence joins TRBV6-1 and TRBJ1-6, with D perhaps TRBD1 (6 bases). Germline CDR1 MNHNS, CDR2 SASEGT. The V and J ends lost 2 bases and 6 bases respectively, with 11 bases between them. This CDR3 spans 15 amino acids. CDR3 protein: CASSELGDTNSPLHF. The CDR3 region has the DNA TGTGCCAGCAGTGAATTAGGGGACACTAATTCACCCCTCCACTTT.

The V call is TRBV14, the J call TRBJ1-6; no reliable D call. The CDR3 consists of 15 residues. V was cut by 4 bases and J by 6 bases, with 13 bases left in between. Per the germline V gene, CDR1 is SGHDN and CDR2 is FVKESK. The CDR3 nucleotides are TGTGCCAGCAGCCTCCTGAGAGGTACTAATTCACCCCTCCACTTT. Translating it yields CASSLLRGTNSPLHF.

This clonotype was counted only a few times. The gene calls are TRBV5-5 and TRBJ1-2; D might be TRBD1 (5 bases). Deletions cut 3 bases from V and 4 bases from J, with 13 bases between. The germline V gene encodes CDR1 SGHKS and CDR2 YYEKEE (reference sequence). This CDR3 spans 14 amino acids. CDR3 amino acids: CASSSPGRSYGYTF. The CDR3 DNA follows: TGTGCCAGCAGCTCACCGGGACGGTCCTATGGCTACACCTTC.

The rearrangement joins TRBV19 to TRBJ1-1; TRBD1 might be the D (5 bases). V lost 3 bases, J lost 5 bases, and 16 bases lay in between. This CDR3 is 15 amino acids long. Germline loops: CDR1 LNHDA, CDR2 SQIVND (reference sequence). CDR3 DNA sequence: TGTGCCAGTAGTATTAAGCAGGGACGGCGGACTGAAGCTTTCTTT. It is translated as CASSIKQGRRTEAFF.

This clonotype has at least ten counts. V and J are TRBV7-2 and TRBJ2-4, with D perhaps assigned TRBD1 or TRBD2 (5 bases each). Trimming cost V 1 base and J 6 bases, with 16 bases left between them. This CDR3 has 16 amino acids. Germline CDR1 reads SGHTA; CDR2 reads FQGNSA. CDR3 protein: CASSLEGWGSGNIQYF. The CDR3 coding sequence is TGTGCCAGCAGCTTAGAGGGCTGGGGGTCGGGAAACATTCAGTACTTC.

This clonotype occurred a few times. This chain joins TRBV7-4 and TRBJ1-2; D is possibly TRBD1 (6 bases). The CDR3 length is 18 residues. The V end was cut by 0 bases, the J end by 1 base, with 18 bases between. Germline V CDR1 and CDR2: SGHVT, SQSDAQ. This CDR3 reads CASSLARGAVGVNYGYTF. Written as DNA, the CDR3 is TGTGCCAGCAGCTTAGCGCGGGGGGCGGTTGGAGTTAACTATGGCTACACCTTC.

This clonotype has only a few counts. The chain couples TRBV6-2 or TRBV6-3 to TRBJ2-7, with TRBD1 as a possible D gene (6 bases). Germline CDR1 reads MNHEY; CDR2 reads SVGEGT. Trimming cost V 3 bases and J 4 bases, with 25 bases left between them. The CDR3 totals 18 residues. CDR3 DNA sequence: TGTGCCAGCAGTTATTCGCCGACAGGAAAGACTACAATATACGAGCAGTACGTC. The encoded protein is CASSYSPTGKTTIYEQYV.